This T cell receptor beta chain was sequenced during a study of T cell responses to AZD1222 COVID-19 vaccine. Clones were sequenced by immunoSEQ multiplex PCR, and TCRdb holds only the in-frame ones, with some missing. This sample yields 80,000 to 130,000 clones, of which around nine tenths are seen a single time; over 3% belongs to the top ten. Whole-study results and caveats: Only a handful of AZD1222 recipients were seropositive at baseline. The repertoires were collected only after the peak T cell response.

About this clone: What it recognizes is unknown.

This CDR3 has 17 residues. Trimming left V 8 bases short and J 1 base short, with 23 bases between. Germline CDR1 LNHDA, CDR2 SQIVND (reference sequence). The receptor was derived from an adult in good health. This rearrangement joins TRBV19 to TRBJ1-1; no clear D gene. Sequences were derived from peripheral blood, sampled on day 0 of AZD1222 vaccination. CDR3 in amino acids: CASGPRTARHGNTEAFF. In nucleotides, the CDR3 is TGTGCCAGTGGCCCCCGGACGGCCCGGCATGGGAACACTGAAGCTTTCTTT.